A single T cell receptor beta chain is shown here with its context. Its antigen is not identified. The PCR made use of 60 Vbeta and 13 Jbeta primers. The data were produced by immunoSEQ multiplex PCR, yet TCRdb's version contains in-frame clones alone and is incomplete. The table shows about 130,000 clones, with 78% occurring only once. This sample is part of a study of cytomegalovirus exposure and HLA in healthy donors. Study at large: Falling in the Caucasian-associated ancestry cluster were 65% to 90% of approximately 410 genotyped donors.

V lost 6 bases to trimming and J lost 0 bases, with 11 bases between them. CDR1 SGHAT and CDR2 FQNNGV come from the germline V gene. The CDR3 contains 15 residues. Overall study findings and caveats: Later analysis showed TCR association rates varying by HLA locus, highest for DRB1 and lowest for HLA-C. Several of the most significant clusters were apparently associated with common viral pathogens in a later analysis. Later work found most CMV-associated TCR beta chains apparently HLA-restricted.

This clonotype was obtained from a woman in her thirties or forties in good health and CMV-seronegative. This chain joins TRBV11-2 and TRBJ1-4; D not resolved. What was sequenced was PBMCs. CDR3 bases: TGTGCCAGCAGTCACCAGGTTGCAACTAATGAAAAACTGTTTTTT. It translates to CASSHQVATNEKLFF. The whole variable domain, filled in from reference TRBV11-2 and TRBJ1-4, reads EAGVAQSPRYKIIEKRQSVAFWCNPISGHATLYWYQQILGQGPKLLIQFQNNGVVDDSQLPKDRFSAERLKGVDSTLKIQPAKLEDSAVYLCASSHQVATNEKLFFGSGTQLSVL.